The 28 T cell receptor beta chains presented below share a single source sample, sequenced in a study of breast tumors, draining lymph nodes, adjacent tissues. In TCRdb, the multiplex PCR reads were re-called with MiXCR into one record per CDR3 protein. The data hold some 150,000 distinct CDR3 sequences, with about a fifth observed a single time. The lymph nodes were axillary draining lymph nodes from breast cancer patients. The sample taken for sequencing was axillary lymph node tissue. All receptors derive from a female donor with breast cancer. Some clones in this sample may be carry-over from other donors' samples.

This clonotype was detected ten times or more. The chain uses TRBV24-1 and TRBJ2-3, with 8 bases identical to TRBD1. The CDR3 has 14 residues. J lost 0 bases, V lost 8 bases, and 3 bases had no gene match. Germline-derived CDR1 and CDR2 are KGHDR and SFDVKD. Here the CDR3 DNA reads TGTGCCACCACCGGACAGGGAAGCACAGATACGCAGTATTTT. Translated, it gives CATTGQGSTDTQYF.

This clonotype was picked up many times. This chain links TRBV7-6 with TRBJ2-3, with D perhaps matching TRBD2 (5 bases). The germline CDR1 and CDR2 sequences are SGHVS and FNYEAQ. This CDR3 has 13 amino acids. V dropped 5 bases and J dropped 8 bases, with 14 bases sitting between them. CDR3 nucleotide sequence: TGTGCCAGCAGCCCCCGATTGGCGGGTACGCAGTATTTT. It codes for CASSPRLAGTQYF.

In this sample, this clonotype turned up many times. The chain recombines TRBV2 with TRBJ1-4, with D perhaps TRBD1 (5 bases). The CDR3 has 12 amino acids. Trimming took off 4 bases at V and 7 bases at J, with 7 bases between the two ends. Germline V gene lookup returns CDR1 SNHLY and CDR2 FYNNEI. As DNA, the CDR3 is TGTGCCAGCAGTGTCAGGGTTGAAAAACTGTTTTTT. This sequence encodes CASSVRVEKLFF.

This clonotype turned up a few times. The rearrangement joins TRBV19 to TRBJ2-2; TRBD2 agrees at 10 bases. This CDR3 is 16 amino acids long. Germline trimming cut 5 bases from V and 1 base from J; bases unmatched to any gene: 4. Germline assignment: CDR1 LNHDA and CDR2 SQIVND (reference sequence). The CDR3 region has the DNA TGTGCCAGTAGTCCCCGGACTAGCGGGAACACCGGGGAGCTGTTTTTT. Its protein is CASSPRTSGNTGELFF.

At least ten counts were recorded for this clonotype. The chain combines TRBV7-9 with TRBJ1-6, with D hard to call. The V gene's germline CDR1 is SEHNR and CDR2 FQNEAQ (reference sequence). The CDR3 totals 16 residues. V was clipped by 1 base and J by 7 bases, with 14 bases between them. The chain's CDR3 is CASSLEPGRGNSPLHF. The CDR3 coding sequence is TGTGCCAGCAGCTTAGAACCAGGAAGAGGCAATTCACCCCTCCACTTT.

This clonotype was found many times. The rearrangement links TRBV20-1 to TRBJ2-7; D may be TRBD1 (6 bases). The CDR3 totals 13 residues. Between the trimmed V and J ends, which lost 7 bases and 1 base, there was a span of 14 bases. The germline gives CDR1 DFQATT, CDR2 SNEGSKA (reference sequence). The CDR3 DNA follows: TGCAGTGGTTACCGGGACACATCCTACGAGCAGTACTTC. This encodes CSGYRDTSYEQYF.

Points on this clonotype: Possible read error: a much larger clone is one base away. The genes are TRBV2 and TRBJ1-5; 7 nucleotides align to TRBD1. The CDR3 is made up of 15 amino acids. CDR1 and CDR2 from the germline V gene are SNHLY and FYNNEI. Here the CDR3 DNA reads TGTGCCAGCAGTCCGACAGGGAAATTCAATCAGCTCCAGCATTTT. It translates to CASSPTGKFNQLQHF.

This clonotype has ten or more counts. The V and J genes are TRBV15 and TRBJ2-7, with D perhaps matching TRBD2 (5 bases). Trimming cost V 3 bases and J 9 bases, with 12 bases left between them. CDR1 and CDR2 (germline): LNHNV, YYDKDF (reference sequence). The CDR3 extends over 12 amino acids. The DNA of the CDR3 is TGTGCCACCAGCAGGGATTTTGGAGGGCAGTACTTC. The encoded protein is CATSRDFGGQYF.

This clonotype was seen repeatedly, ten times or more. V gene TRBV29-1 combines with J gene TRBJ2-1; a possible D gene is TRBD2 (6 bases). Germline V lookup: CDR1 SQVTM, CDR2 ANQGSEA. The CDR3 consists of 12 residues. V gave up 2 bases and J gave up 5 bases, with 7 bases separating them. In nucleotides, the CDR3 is TGCAGCGTTGAACAGCGGGACAATGAGCAGTTCTTC. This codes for CSVEQRDNEQFF.

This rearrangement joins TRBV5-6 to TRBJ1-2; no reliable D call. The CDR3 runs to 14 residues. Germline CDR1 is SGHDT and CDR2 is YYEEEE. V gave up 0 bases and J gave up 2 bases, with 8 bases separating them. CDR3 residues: CASSLGRGNYGYTF. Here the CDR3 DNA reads TGTGCCAGCAGCTTGGGACGGGGAAACTATGGCTACACCTTC.

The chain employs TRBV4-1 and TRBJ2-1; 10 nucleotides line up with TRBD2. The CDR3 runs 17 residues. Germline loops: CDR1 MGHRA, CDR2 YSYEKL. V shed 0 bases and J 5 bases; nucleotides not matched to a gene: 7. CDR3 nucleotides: TGCGCCAGCAGCCAAGAGGCTAGCGGGAGACTCAACAATGAGCAGTTCTTC. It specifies CASSQEASGRLNNEQFF.

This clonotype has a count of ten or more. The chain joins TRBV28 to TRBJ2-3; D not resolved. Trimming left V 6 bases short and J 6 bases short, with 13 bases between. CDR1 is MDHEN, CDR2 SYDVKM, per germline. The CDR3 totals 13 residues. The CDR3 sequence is CASSSDIGDTQYF. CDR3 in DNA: TGTGCCAGCAGCTCAGACATTGGCGATACGCAGTATTTT. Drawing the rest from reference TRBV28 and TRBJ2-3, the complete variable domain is DVKVTQSSRYLVKRTGEKVFLECVQDMDHENMFWYRQDPGLGLRLIYFSYDVKMKEKGDIPEGYSVSREKKERFSLILESASTNQTSMYLCASSSDIGDTQYFGPGTRLTVL.

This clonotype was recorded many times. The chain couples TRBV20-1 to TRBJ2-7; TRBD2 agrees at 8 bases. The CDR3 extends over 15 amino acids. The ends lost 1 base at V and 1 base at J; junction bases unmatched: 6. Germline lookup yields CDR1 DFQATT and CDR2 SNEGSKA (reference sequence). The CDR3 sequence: CSARVSSGSSYEQYF. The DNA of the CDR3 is TGCAGTGCTAGAGTATCCAGCGGGAGTTCCTACGAGCAGTACTTC.

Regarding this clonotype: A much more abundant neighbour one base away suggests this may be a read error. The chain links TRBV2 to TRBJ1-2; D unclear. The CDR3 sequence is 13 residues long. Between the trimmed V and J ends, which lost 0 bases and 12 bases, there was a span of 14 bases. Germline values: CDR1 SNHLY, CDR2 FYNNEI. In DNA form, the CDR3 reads TGTGCCAGCAGTGAAGCAGCCCCAGCCGAGGACACCTTC. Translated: CASSEAAPAEDTF.

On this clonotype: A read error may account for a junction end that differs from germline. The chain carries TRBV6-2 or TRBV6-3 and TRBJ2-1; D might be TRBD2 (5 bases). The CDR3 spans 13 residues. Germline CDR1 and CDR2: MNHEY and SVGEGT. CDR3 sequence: CACSSRGNNEQFF. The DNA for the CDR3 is TGTGCCTGCAGTTCACGGGGAAATAATGAGCAGTTCTTC.

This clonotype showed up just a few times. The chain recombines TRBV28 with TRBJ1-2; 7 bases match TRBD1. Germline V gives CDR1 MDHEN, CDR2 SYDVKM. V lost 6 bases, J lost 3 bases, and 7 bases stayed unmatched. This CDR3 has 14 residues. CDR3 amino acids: CASRSLGGDYGYTF. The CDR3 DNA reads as TGTGCCAGCAGATCTCTAGGGGGCGACTATGGCTACACCTTC.

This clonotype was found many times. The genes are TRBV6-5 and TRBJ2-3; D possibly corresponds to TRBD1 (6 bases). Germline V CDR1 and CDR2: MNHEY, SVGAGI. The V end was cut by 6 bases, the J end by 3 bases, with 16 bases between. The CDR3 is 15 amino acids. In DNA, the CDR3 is TGTGCCAGCAGACGAACAGGGAGTAGGACAGATACGCAGTATTTT. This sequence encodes CASRRTGSRTDTQYF.

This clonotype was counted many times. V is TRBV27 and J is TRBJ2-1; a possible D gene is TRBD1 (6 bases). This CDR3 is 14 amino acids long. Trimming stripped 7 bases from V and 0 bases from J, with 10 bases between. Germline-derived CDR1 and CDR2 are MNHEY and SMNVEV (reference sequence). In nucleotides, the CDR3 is TGTGCCAGCAAGCAAGGGGGCTCCTACAATGAGCAGTTCTTC. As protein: CASKQGGSYNEQFF.

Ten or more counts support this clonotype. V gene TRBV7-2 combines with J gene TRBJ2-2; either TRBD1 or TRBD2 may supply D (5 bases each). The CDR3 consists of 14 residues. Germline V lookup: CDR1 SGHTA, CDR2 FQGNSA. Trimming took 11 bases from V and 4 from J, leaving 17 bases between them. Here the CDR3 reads CAGGGQGSTGELFF. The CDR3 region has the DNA TGTGCCGGGGGTGGGCAGGGAAGCACCGGGGAGCTGTTTTTT.

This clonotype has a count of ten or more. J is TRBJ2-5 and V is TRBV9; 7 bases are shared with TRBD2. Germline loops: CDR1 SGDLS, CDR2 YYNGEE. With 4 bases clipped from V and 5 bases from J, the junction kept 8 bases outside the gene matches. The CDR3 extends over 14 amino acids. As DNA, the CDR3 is TGTGCCAGCAGCTCAGAGCGGGGAGCCGAGACCCAGTACTTC. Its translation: CASSSERGAETQYF.

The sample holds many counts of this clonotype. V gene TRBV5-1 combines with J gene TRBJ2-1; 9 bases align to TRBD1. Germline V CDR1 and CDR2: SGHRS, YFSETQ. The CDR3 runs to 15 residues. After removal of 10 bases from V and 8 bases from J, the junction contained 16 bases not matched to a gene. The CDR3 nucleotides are TGCGCCTCGCGGGGTGGGACAGGGCCCTATGATGAGCAGTTCTTC. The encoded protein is CASRGGTGPYDEQFF.

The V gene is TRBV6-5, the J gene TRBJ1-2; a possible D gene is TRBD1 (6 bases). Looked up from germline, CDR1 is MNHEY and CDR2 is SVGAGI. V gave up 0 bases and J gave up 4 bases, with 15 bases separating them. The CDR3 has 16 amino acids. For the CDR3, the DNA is TGTGCCAGCAGTTACTCGATCAGGGGTGGTGGCTATGGCTACACCTTC. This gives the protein CASSYSIRGGGYGYTF.

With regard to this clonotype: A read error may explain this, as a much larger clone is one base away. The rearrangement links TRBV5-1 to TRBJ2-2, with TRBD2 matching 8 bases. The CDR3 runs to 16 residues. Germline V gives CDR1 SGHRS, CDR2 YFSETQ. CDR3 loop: CVSSLIAGSNTGELFF. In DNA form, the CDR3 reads TGCGTCAGCAGCCTCATAGCGGGATCGAACACCGGGGAGCTGTTTTTT.

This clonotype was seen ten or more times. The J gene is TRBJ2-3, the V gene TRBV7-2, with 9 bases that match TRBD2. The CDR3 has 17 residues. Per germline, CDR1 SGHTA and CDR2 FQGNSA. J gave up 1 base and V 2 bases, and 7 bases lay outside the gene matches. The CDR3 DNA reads TGTGCCAGCAGCTTACCCTCACTAGCGGGCGGCACAGATACGCAGTATTTT. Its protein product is CASSLPSLAGGTDTQYF.

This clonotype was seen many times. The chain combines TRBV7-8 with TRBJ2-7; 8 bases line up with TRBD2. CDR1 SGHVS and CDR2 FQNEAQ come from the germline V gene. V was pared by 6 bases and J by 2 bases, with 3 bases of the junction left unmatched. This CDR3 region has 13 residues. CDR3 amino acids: CASSVAGPYEQYF. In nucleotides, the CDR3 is TGTGCCAGCAGTGTAGCGGGACCCTACGAGCAGTACTTC.

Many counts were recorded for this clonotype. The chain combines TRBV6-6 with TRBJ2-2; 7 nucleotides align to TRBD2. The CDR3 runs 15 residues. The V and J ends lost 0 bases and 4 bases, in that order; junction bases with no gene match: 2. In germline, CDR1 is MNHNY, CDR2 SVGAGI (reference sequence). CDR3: CASSYSTSTTGELFF. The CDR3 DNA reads TGTGCCAGCAGTTACTCGACTAGCACCACCGGGGAGCTGTTTTTT.

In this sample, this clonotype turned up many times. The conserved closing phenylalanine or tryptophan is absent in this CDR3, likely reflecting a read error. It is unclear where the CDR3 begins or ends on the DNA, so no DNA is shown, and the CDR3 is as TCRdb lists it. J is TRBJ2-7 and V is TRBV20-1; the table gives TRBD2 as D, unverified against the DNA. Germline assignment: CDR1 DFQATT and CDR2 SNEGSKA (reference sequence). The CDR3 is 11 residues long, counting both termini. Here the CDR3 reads CSARDLRLAEL.

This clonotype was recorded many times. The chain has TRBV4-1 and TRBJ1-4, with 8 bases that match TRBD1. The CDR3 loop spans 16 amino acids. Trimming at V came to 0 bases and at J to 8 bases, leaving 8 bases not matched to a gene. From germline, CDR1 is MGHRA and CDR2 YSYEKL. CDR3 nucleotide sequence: TGCGCCAGCAGCCAAGAGACAGGGGAGGTTCGGGAAAAACTGTTTTTT. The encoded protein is CASSQETGEVREKLFF.